Listed below are T cell receptor beta chains from one sample, sequenced in a study of tumor-infiltrating lymphocytes in primary liver carcinoma. MiXCR, applied by TCRdb to the multiplex PCR reads, yields one record per CDR3 protein. The sample carries under 200,000 distinct CDR3 sequences, around four fifths recorded once. Sequencing was performed on tumor tissue from primary liver carcinoma. The receptors here all came from a man aged 40-49 years with primary liver carcinoma and hepatitis B virus infection. Both conserved end residues are part of each CDR3. Fields, in order: clone size, V gene, J gene, D gene, CDR3 protein, CDR3 DNA. The D gene is left open where the match is weak. Only some rows state a clone size, as once, few, many or a class for expanded clones.

NA,TRBV6-6,TRBJ2-7,TRBD1,CASSQTPGQGYSYEQYF,TGTGCCAGCAGTCAAACGCCAGGACAGGGATACTCCTACGAGCAGTACTTC
NA,TRBV29-1,TRBJ2-5,NA,CSGDRGETQYF,TGCAGCGGTGATCGGGGAGAGACCCAATACTTC
NA,TRBV13,TRBJ1-5,NA,CASSLGGSNQPLHF,TGTGCCAGCAGCTTAGGCGGTAGCAATCAACCCCTGCATTTT
NA,TRBV28,TRBJ2-4,NA,CTSSPPWLARSIQYF,TGTACCAGCAGCCCTCCCTGGTTGGCCAGAAGCATTCAGTACTTC
NA,TRBV5-1,TRBJ2-3,NA,CGSSLVGQSTDMQYF,TGCGGCAGCAGCTTGGTAGGACAGAGCACAGATATGCAGTATTTT
once,TRBV14,TRBJ1-1,NA,CASSLIPVVSERMNIEAFF,TGTGCCAGCAGCCTTATCCCCGTGGTTTCTGAGAGGATGAACATTGAAGCTTTCTTT
NA,TRBV4-3,TRBJ2-7,NA,CASSQDKACGYEQYF,TGCGCCAGCAGCCAAGATAAGGCTTGCGGCTACGAGCAGTACTTC
NA,TRBV5-4,TRBJ2-5,NA,CACSINSRGVGETQYF,TGTGCCTGCAGCATAAACAGTAGGGGCGTTGGAGAGACCCAGTACTTC
NA,TRBV10-3,TRBJ1-5,NA,CAISERGENQPQHF,TGTGCCATCAGTGAGCGTGGAGAGAATCAGCCCCAGCATTTT
NA,TRBV6-2/TRBV6-3,TRBJ2-3,NA,CAGSRSQDSTDTRYF,TGTGCCGGCAGCCGATCCCAGGACAGCACAGATACGCGCTATTTT
NA,TRBV12-3/TRBV12-4,TRBJ2-1,NA,CASSFRRDNDQFF,TGTGCCAGCAGTTTTCGCAGAGACAATGATCAGTTCTTC
NA,TRBV29-1,TRBJ2-7,NA,CNVETGHPIYEQYF,TGCAACGTTGAGACGGGACACCCAATCTACGAGCAGTACTTC
NA,TRBV10-3,TRBJ1-1,TRBD1,CAISSRDRSPEVFF,TGTGCCATCAGCTCGAGGGACAGAAGCCCTGAAGTTTTCTTT
NA,TRBV4-1,TRBJ1-2,NA,CAGSLADQGNGGYTF,TGCGCCGGCAGCCTCGCGGACCAGGGGAACGGTGGCTACACCTTC
NA,TRBV6-6,TRBJ1-3,TRBD1,CASSYGTGAGNTIYF,TGTGCCAGCAGTTACGGGACAGGGGCTGGAAACACCATATATTTT
NA,TRBV14,TRBJ2-3,NA,CTSSLAYTDTQYF,TGTACCAGCAGCCTAGCATACACAGATACGCAGTATTTT
NA,TRBV6-6,TRBJ1-4,NA,CASTYSDPEGSNEKLFF,TGTGCTAGCACTTACTCGGACCCAGAGGGGTCTAATGAAAAACTGTTTTTT
NA,TRBV29-1,TRBJ2-7,NA,CSSLTNDHEQYF,TGCAGTTCCCTGACTAACGACCACGAGCAGTACTTC
many,TRBV29-1,TRBJ2-7,TRBD2,CSVSTSGFSYEQYF,TGCAGCGTCTCGACTAGCGGGTTCTCCTACGAGCAGTACTTC
NA,TRBV6-6,TRBJ2-1,NA,CASSNIGTANNVQFF,TGTGCCAGCAGTAATATCGGGACTGCTAACAATGTGCAGTTCTTC
NA,TRBV4-2,TRBJ1-1,TRBD1,CASSEAGTGNTAAFF,TGTGCCAGCAGCGAAGCCGGGACAGGGAACACTGCAGCTTTCTTT
NA,TRBV29-1,TRBJ1-1,TRBD1,CSGGQEGYQNTEVFF,TGCAGCGGGGGACAGGAAGGATATCAGAACACCGAAGTTTTCTTT
NA,TRBV11-2,TRBJ2-6,TRBD1,CASSLDRAGANVLNF,TGTGCCAGCAGCCTGGACAGGGCTGGAGCCAACGTCCTGAATTTC
NA,TRBV28,TRBJ1-5,NA,CASRMAGASQPQHF,TGTGCCAGCAGAATGGCAGGCGCGAGTCAGCCCCAGCATTTT
NA,TRBV6-5,TRBJ2-5,NA,CASTAKGKTQYF,TGTGCCAGCACGGCCAAAGGGAAGACTCAGTACTTC
many,TRBV6-6,TRBJ2-7,TRBD1,CASSYDRGGPEQYF,TGTGCCAGCAGTTACGACAGGGGGGGCCCCGAGCAGTACTTC
NA,TRBV28,TRBJ1-2,NA,CASSARGYGYTF,TGTGCCAGCAGTGCCAGGGGTTATGGCTACACCTTC
NA,TRBV5-1,TRBJ2-1,NA,CASRRTDDQFF,TGCGCCAGTCGGCGGACTGACGATCAGTTCTTC
NA,TRBV6-1,TRBJ2-7,TRBD2,CASSEAGRASDSCEQYF,TGTGCCAGCAGTGAAGCGGGGAGGGCTAGCGACTCCTGCGAGCAGTACTTC
NA,TRBV11-2,TRBJ2-2,TRBD2,CASSSSGSSTGKLFF,TGTGCCAGCAGCTCTAGCGGGAGCAGTACCGGGAAGCTGTTTTTT
NA,TRBV5-1,TRBJ2-4,TRBD1,CASSATGIAKNIHYF,TGCGCCAGCAGCGCGACAGGGATAGCCAAAAATATTCACTACTTC
many,TRBV4-1,TRBJ1-1,TRBD1,CASSRSGEGQTEAFF,TGCGCCAGCAGCCGATCAGGGGAGGGACAGACTGAAGCTTTCTTT
NA,TRBV29-1,TRBJ1-5,TRBD1,CSVATGSNQPQHF,TGCAGCGTAGCGACAGGGAGCAATCAGCCCCAGCATTTT
once,TRBV5-1,TRBJ2-7,TRBD2,CANSVGTSGSPEQYF,TGCGCCAACAGCGTCGGGACTAGCGGGAGCCCCGAGCAGTACTTC
NA,TRBV25-1,TRBJ2-1,NA,CASSKAGAGTNNEQFF,TGTGCCAGCTCCAAGGCGGGGGCGGGAACTAACAATGAGCAGTTCTTC
NA,TRBV20-1,TRBJ1-2,NA,CSARDNAGEVTGYTF,TGCAGTGCTAGAGATAATGCCGGAGAGGTTACCGGCTACACCTTC
NA,TRBV5-5,TRBJ2-7,NA,CASSRARSYEQYF,TGTGCCAGCAGCCGGGCACGGAGCTACGAACAGTACTTC
NA,TRBV6-1,TRBJ2-7,NA,CASSEARASYEQYF,TGTGCCAGTAGTGAAGCGCGGGCTTCCTACGAGCAGTACTTC
NA,TRBV4-2,TRBJ1-2,NA,CAGSHLDGNYGYTF,TGTGCCGGCAGCCACTTGGACGGCAACTATGGCTACACTTTC
NA,TRBV29-1,TRBJ1-5,NA,CSVSGNGASDTQHF,TGCAGCGTTTCCGGGAATGGGGCGTCAGATACGCAGCATTTT
NA,TRBV12-3/TRBV12-4,TRBJ2-6,NA,CASTLGFTGGNVLSF,TGTGCCAGCACCCTGGGATTTACCGGGGGCAACGTCCTGAGTTTC